One and the same sample provided the 24 T cell receptor beta chains below, sequenced in a study of T cell responses to AZD1222 COVID-19 vaccine. Data came from immunoSEQ multiplex PCR; TCRdb stores just in-frame clones and leaves some out. The sample lists approximately 150,000 clones, 85% to 95% occurring once. The sequences come from peripheral blood, collected on day 0 of AZD1222 vaccination. These receptors all stem from an adult in good health.

This clone was seen a handful of times. The rearrangement uses TRBV5-6 and TRBJ1-6, with D perhaps TRBD1 (5 bases). The CDR3 sequence is 18 residues long. Germline V gene lookup returns CDR1 SGHDT and CDR2 YYEEEE. Trimming shortened V by 1 base and J by 8 bases, and 22 bases separated the two germline ends. The CDR3 spells CASSLTFGTVGPHSPLHF. CDR3 bases: TGTGCCAGCAGCTTGACGTTTGGGACGGTGGGACCTCATTCACCCCTCCACTTT.

This chain uses TRBV7-8 with TRBJ2-7; 10 bases are shared with TRBD1. This CDR3 has 15 amino acids. Germline-derived CDR1 and CDR2 are SGHVS and FQNEAQ. V was pared by 2 bases and J by 7 bases, with 8 bases of the junction left unmatched. For the CDR3, the DNA is TGTGCCAGCAGCTTATGGGACAGGGGTTTACAGGAGCAGTACGTC. This gives the protein CASSLWDRGLQEQYV.

The genes are TRBV5-4 and TRBJ2-3, with D unresolved. The CDR3 loop spans 15 amino acids. Germline loops: CDR1 SGHNT, CDR2 YYREEE (reference sequence). V shed 4 bases and J shed 0 bases, with 12 bases lying between them. The CDR3 nucleotides are TGTGCCAGCAGCCCCTCCGGGCAGAGCACAGATACGCAGTATTTT. Its protein product is CASSPSGQSTDTQYF.

The chain joins TRBV5-6 to TRBJ1-2; 9 nucleotides agree with TRBD1. The trim removed 1 base at V and 8 bases at J, leaving 6 bases unmatched. Per germline, CDR1 SGHDT and CDR2 YYEEEE. This CDR3 comprises 14 residues. This CDR3 is CASSLSGQGYGYTF. The DNA of the CDR3 is TGTGCCAGCAGCTTGTCCGGACAGGGGTACGGCTACACCTTC.

CDR3 amino acids: CATSRGQGRDEQFF. As DNA, the CDR3 is TGTGCCACCAGTCGCGGACAGGGTCGCGATGAGCAGTTCTTC. The chain couples TRBV24-1 to TRBJ2-1; 8 nucleotides match TRBD1. CDR1 is KGHDR and CDR2 is SFDVKD in the germline V gene. The CDR3 runs to 14 residues. V dropped 6 bases and J dropped 8; count of bases not matched to a gene: 8.

The gene calls are TRBV12-5 and TRBJ1-3; no clear D gene. In germline, CDR1 is LGHNT, CDR2 FRNRAP. Trimming cost V 2 bases and J 3 bases, with 11 bases left between them. This CDR3 spans 15 amino acids. The CDR3 DNA is TGTGCTAGTGGTTTGACCAAGGCCCTTGGAAACACCATATATTTT. It codes for CASGLTKALGNTIYF.

The chain has TRBV29-1 and TRBJ1-2; D uncertain. The V gene lost 5 bases and the J gene lost 2 bases, with 9 bases spanning the gap. Germline CDR1 is SQVTM and CDR2 is ANQGSEA. The CDR3 runs to 12 residues. CDR3 sequence: CSVSERNYGYTF. The CDR3 nucleotides are TGCAGCGTTTCAGAAAGGAACTATGGCTACACCTTC.

The J gene is TRBJ2-5, the V gene TRBV7-9, with 8 positions matching TRBD2. This CDR3 contains 14 residues. V gave up 4 bases and J gave up 5 bases; unmatched junction bases: 6. Germline V lookup: CDR1 SEHNR, CDR2 FQNEAQ (reference sequence). CDR3 amino acids: CASSWVGGEETQYF. In DNA, the CDR3 is TGTGCCAGCAGCTGGGTCGGGGGGGAGGAGACCCAGTACTTC.

The V call is TRBV4-1, the J call TRBJ2-3; 12 nucleotides match TRBD2. The CDR3 has 20 residues. J was trimmed by 4 bases and V by 4 bases; bases with no gene match: 18. Germline CDR1 and CDR2: MGHRA and YSYEKL. CDR3 in DNA: TGCGCCAGCAGCCTGATCGCGGGCCAAGGACTAGCGGGGAGGTCAGATACGCAGTATTTT. This gives the protein CASSLIAGQGLAGRSDTQYF.

This rearrangement joins TRBV9 to TRBJ2-3; a possible D gene is TRBD1 (5 bases). V dropped 3 bases and J dropped 4 bases, with 15 bases sitting between them. Germline V gene lookup returns CDR1 SGDLS and CDR2 YYNGEE. The length of the CDR3 is 15 residues. The CDR3 region is CASSGGLVGADTQYF. For the CDR3, the DNA is TGTGCCAGCAGCGGAGGTCTGGTAGGGGCAGATACGCAGTATTTT. The variable domain in full, with the rest retrieved from reference TRBV9 and TRBJ2-3, is DSGVTQTPKHLITATGQRVTLRCSPRSGDLSVYWYQQSLDQGLQFLIQYYNGEERAKGNILERFSAQQFPDLHSELNLSSLELGDSALYFCASSGGLVGADTQYFGPGTRLTVL.

This clone was counted a single time. The V call is TRBV7-6, the J call TRBJ2-6, with TRBD2 identical over 9 bases. CDR3 length equals 18 residues. Trimming at V came to 1 base and at J to 4 bases, leaving 8 bases not matched to a gene. Looked up from germline, CDR1 is SGHVS and CDR2 is FNYEAQ. CDR3 protein: CASSLEASGKGGANVLTF. The CDR3 DNA is TGTGCCAGCAGCTTAGAGGCTAGCGGGAAGGGCGGGGCCAACGTCCTGACTTTC.

The rearrangement uses TRBV7-8 and TRBJ1-2; possible D gene TRBD1, 6 bases. The CDR3 loop spans 15 amino acids. V dropped 1 base and J dropped 4 bases, with 13 bases sitting between them. Per germline, CDR1 SGHVS and CDR2 FQNEAQ. The CDR3 region has the DNA TGTGCCAGCAGCTTAGATCAGGGGAGAAGCTATGGCTACACCTTC. It translates to CASSLDQGRSYGYTF.

The rearrangement uses TRBV5-1 and TRBJ1-4; D uncertain. Germline CDR1 and CDR2: SGHRS and YFSETQ. CDR3 length: 14 residues. The V gene lost 5 bases and the J gene lost 8 bases, with 16 bases spanning the gap. The chain's CDR3 is CASSPDSTSEKLFF. CDR3 coding DNA: TGCGCCAGCAGTCCCGACTCGACTTCGGAAAAACTGTTTTTT.

V and J are TRBV19 and TRBJ1-2; D is undetermined. The V end was cut by 0 bases, the J end by 3 bases, with 14 bases between. The CDR3 consists of 16 residues. Germline CDR1 and CDR2: LNHDA and SQIVND (reference sequence). The CDR3 DNA sequence: TGTGCCAGTAGTATAGATCAGGCGGCGGTGGACTATGGCTACACCTTC. This encodes CASSIDQAAVDYGYTF.

This chain connects TRBV2 to TRBJ2-5, with D possibly being TRBD2 (5 bases). The V end was cut by 6 bases, the J end by 2 bases, with 10 bases between. Germline values: CDR1 SNHLY, CDR2 FYNNEI. This CDR3 comprises 13 residues. In DNA form, the CDR3 reads TGTGCCAGCAGGCGGACGGGGCAAGAGACCCAGTACTTC. Translation: CASRRTGQETQYF. Full variable domain (outside the CDR3, taken from reference TRBV2 and TRBJ2-5): EPEVTQTPSHQVTQMGQEVILRCVPISNHLYFYWYRQILGQKVEFLVSFYNNEISEKSEIFDDQFSVERPDGSNFTLKIRSTKLEDSAMYFCASRRTGQETQYFGPGTRLLVL.

The rearrangement joins TRBV6-2 or TRBV6-3 to TRBJ1-2; D perhaps matches TRBD1 (5 bases). Germline-derived CDR1 and CDR2 are MNHEY and SVGEGT. CDR3 length: 14 residues. V lost 5 bases, J lost 4 bases, and 14 bases lay in between. The CDR3 region has the DNA TGTGCCAGCAGTACCCGACGGGGGGGCTATGGCTACACCTTC. Translated: CASSTRRGGYGYTF.

Only one count was recorded for this clone. The V gene is TRBV9, the J gene TRBJ2-2; D is undetermined. Germline V gene data show CDR1 as SGDLS and CDR2 as YYNGEE. The length of the CDR3 is 14 residues. V lost 4 bases and J lost 1, with 8 bases in between. The DNA of the CDR3 is TGTGCCAGCAGCATACACCTGAACACCGGGGAGCTGTTTTTT. This codes for CASSIHLNTGELFF.

The chain has TRBV3-1 (or the pseudogene TRBV3-2) and TRBJ1-2, with D hard to call. The V gene's germline CDR1 is LGHDT and CDR2 YNNKEL (reference sequence). Trimming shortened V by 0 bases and J by 4 bases, and 9 bases separated the two germline ends. CDR3 length: 14 residues. CDR3: CASSQEHSSYGYTF. The CDR3 DNA reads as TGTGCCAGCAGCCAAGAACACAGCTCCTATGGCTACACCTTC.

The V gene is TRBV15, the J gene TRBJ2-1; D possibly corresponds to TRBD2 (6 bases). V shed 1 base and J shed 1 base, with 11 bases lying between them. In germline, CDR1 is LNHNV, CDR2 YYDKDF (reference sequence). The CDR3 runs to 16 residues. The chain's CDR3 is CATSRVGGESYNEQFF. Written as DNA, the CDR3 is TGTGCCACCAGCAGAGTTGGAGGGGAGTCCTACAATGAGCAGTTCTTC.

This clone was observed a single time. The V gene is TRBV7-2, the J gene TRBJ1-4, with 7 bases aligning to TRBD1. After removal of 1 base from V and 4 bases from J, the junction contained 3 bases not matched to a gene. This CDR3 has 15 amino acids. Germline V gives CDR1 SGHTA, CDR2 FQGNSA. CDR3: CASSLETGINEKLFF. The CDR3 DNA reads TGTGCCAGCAGCTTAGAGACAGGGATTAATGAAAAACTGTTTTTT.

V usage is TRBV2 and J usage is TRBJ2-7, with TRBD2 as a possible D gene (6 bases). V was shortened by 6 bases and J by 2 bases, with 11 bases between the two germline ends. The CDR3 runs to 13 residues. The germline V gene encodes CDR1 SNHLY and CDR2 FYNNEI. The CDR3 DNA is TGTGCCAGCAGGGCCGGGACTCCCTACGAGCAGTACGTC. Translation: CASRAGTPYEQYV.

V and J are TRBV9 and TRBJ1-5; D uncertain. CDR3 length equals 13 residues. The V gene's germline CDR1 is SGDLS and CDR2 YYNGEE. Trimming removed 5 bases at V and 2 bases at J, with 8 bases between. CDR3: CASSGVGNQPQHF. In DNA form, the CDR3 reads TGTGCCAGCAGTGGAGTCGGCAATCAGCCCCAGCATTTT.

The gene calls are TRBV4-3 and TRBJ2-1; 10 bases line up with TRBD2. This CDR3 is 14 amino acids long. The V gene's germline CDR1 is LGHNA and CDR2 YSLEER. V shed 3 bases and J 6 bases; nucleotides not matched to a gene: 2. The CDR3 bases are TGCGCCAGCAGCCAGGGACTAGCGACCAATGAGCAGTTCTTC. Amino acids: CASSQGLATNEQFF.

The chain uses TRBV12-3 or TRBV12-4 and TRBJ1-1; weak D call: TRBD1 (5 bases). CDR3 length equals 13 residues. Trimming took off 10 bases at V and 7 bases at J, with 19 bases between the two ends. CDR3 nucleotide sequence: TGTGCCAACACCCCTAAAGACAGCCTTGAAGCTTTCTTT. Its protein is CANTPKDSLEAFF.